This T cell receptor (beta chain) was documented in a study of T cell responses to AZD1222 COVID-19 vaccine. As to this clone: The target antigen is unknown.

Generated by immunoSEQ multiplex PCR, the TCRdb table keeps only in-frame clones and is missing some. This sample has 100,000 to 150,000 clones, with approximately 90% found just once. CDR3 size: 13 residues. Germline-derived CDR1 and CDR2 are KGHDR and SFDVKD. V was pared by 7 bases and J by 5 bases, with 6 bases of the junction left unmatched. Broader study findings: Only a handful of AZD1222 recipients, more than five in all, had baseline seropositivity.

The source material was peripheral blood, sampled on day 0 of AZD1222 vaccination. The rearrangement links TRBV24-1 to TRBJ2-5; 7 bases are a match to TRBD2. This clonotype was obtained from an adult in good health. CDR3 sequence reads: CATRSSGGETQYF. In nucleotides, the CDR3 is TGTGCCACCAGATCTAGCGGAGGGGAGACCCAGTACTTC.